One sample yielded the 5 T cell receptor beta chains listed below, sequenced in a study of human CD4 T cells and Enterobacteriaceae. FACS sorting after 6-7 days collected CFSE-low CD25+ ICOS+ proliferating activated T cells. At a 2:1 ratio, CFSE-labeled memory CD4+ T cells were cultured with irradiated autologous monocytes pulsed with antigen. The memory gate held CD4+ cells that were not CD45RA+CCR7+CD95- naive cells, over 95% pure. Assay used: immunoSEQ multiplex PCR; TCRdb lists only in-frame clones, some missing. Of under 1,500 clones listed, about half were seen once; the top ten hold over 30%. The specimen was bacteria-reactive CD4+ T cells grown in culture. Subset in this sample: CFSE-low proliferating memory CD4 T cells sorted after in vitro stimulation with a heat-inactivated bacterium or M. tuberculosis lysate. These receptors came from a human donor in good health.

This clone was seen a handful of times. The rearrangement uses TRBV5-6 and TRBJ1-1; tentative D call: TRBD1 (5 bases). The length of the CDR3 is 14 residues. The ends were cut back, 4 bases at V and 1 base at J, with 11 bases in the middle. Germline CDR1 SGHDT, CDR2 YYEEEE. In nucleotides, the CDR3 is TGTGCCAGCAGCCTGTTGGGGGAGAACACTGAAGCTTTCTTT. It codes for CASSLLGENTEAFF.

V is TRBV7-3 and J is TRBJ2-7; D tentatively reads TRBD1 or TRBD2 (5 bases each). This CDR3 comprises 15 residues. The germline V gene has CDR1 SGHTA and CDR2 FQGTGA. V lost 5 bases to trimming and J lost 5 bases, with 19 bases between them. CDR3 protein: CASSQGGGSGHEQYF. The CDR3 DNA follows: TGTGCCAGCAGCCAGGGTGGGGGAAGCGGCCACGAGCAGTACTTC.

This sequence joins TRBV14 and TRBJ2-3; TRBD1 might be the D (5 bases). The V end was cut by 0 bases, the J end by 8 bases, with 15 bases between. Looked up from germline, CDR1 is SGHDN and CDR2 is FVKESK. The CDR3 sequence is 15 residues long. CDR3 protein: CASSQDSRDSGTQYF. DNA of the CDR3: TGTGCCAGCAGCCAAGATTCCAGGGATTCGGGTACGCAGTATTTT.

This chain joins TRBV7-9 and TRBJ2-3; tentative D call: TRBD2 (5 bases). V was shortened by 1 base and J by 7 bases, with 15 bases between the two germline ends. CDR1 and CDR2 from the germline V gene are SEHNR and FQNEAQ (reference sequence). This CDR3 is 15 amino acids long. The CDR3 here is CASSLGLANTNTQYF. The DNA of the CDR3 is TGTGCCAGCAGCTTAGGGCTAGCAAATACGAATACGCAGTATTTT.

The CDR3 DNA is TGCGCCAGCAGCCTCCGGGGGGCAGGCTCTCCGGACATTCAGTACTTC. As protein: CASSLRGAGSPDIQYF. V is TRBV5-1 and J is TRBJ2-4, with a weak D call TRBD2 (7 bases). The germline gives CDR1 SGHRS, CDR2 YFSETQ. Trimming took 4 bases from V and 8 from J, leaving 22 bases between them. This CDR3 is built from 16 residues.